Below, 15 T cell receptor beta chains from the same sample are listed, as sequenced in a study of spatial heterogeneity in lung cancer. Time point of the sample: sample taken at primary tumor resection. TCRdb re-analysed the 5' RACE reads in MiXCR, keeping a single row per CDR3 protein. Among some 37,000 distinct CDR3 sequences listed, 6.5% to 8.5% were seen once. This specimen was PBMCs, taken at surgery. These receptors came from a male donor with early-stage non-small cell lung cancer.

At least ten counts were recorded for this clonotype. This chain joins TRBV10-3 and TRBJ2-3; tentative D call: TRBD2 (6 bases). Looked up from germline, CDR1 is ENHRY and CDR2 is SYGVKD. The CDR3 contains 13 residues. Trimming removed 6 bases from V and 0 bases from J, with 7 bases in between. CDR3 DNA sequence: TGTGCCATCAGGGGACTTAGCACAGATACGCAGTATTTT. It is translated as CAIRGLSTDTQYF.

This clonotype showed up just a few times. This sequence joins TRBV18 and TRBJ2-7, with D possibly being TRBD2 (6 bases). V shed 1 base and J shed 13 bases, with 14 bases lying between them. Germline-derived CDR1 and CDR2 are KGHSH and LQKENI. The CDR3 is 12 amino acids. DNA for the CDR3: TGTGCCAGCTCACCACAAGCGGGCGGCTCTTACTTC. It is translated as CASSPQAGGSYF.

This clonotype was detected ten times or more. V gene TRBV12-3 or TRBV12-4 combines with J gene TRBJ2-1; D call uncertain. The CDR3 sequence is 15 residues long. V was clipped by 2 bases and J by 5 bases, with 13 bases between them. The DNA of the CDR3 is TGTGCCAGCAGTTTATGGTCATTAGCAGACAATGAGCAGTTCTTC. Translated: CASSLWSLADNEQFF.

This clonotype was recorded a few times. The chain links TRBV11-1 to TRBJ1-5, with D perhaps TRBD1 (5 bases). The CDR3 loop spans 14 amino acids. Trimming took 6 bases from V and 3 from J, leaving 12 bases between them. From germline, CDR1 is SGHAT and CDR2 FQDESV (reference sequence). CDR3 nucleotides: TGTGCCAGCAGTAGGGGAGGGAACAATCAGCCCCAGCATTTT. Amino acids: CASSRGGNNQPQHF.

This clonotype was counted ten times or more. The J gene is TRBJ2-1, the V gene TRBV11-2, with 9 bases identical to TRBD2. The germline CDR1 and CDR2 sequences are SGHAT and FQNNGV. After removal of 3 bases from V and 7 bases from J, the junction contained 10 bases not matched to a gene. CDR3 length: 16 residues. The CDR3 DNA follows: TGTGCCAGCAGCTTCTGGTTGGCGGGGGGGCGGAATGAGCAGTTCTTC. Its protein product is CASSFWLAGGRNEQFF.

In this sample, this clonotype turned up many times. This chain's CDR3 is CASTPLLFSGNTIYF. CDR3 nucleotide sequence: TGTGCCAGCACCCCTCTACTTTTCTCTGGAAACACCATATATTTT. The V call is TRBV12-3 or TRBV12-4, the J call TRBJ1-3; D is uncertain. V gave up 7 bases and J gave up 0 bases, with 13 bases separating them. The CDR3 has 15 residues.

The chain employs TRBV5-1 and TRBJ2-2; D might be TRBD1 (5 bases). This CDR3 comprises 14 residues. Germline-derived CDR1 and CDR2 are SGHRS and YFSETQ. V was trimmed by 0 bases and J by 4 bases, leaving 7 bases between them. DNA for the CDR3: TGCGCCAGCAGCTTGGAAGGGGTCACCGGGGAGCTGTTTTTT. It yields the protein CASSLEGVTGELFF.

This clonotype was seen repeatedly, ten times or more. The rearrangement links TRBV3-1 to TRBJ1-5; D may be TRBD1 (5 bases). Per the germline V gene, CDR1 is LGHDT and CDR2 is YNNKEL (reference sequence). The CDR3 has 13 amino acids. The V end lost 5 bases, the J end lost 8 bases, and 13 bases lay between the germline ends. The CDR3 protein is CASSSGLAEPQHF. The CDR3 DNA reads as TGTGCCAGCAGCTCGGGACTTGCTGAGCCCCAGCATTTT.

The chain joins TRBV24-1 to TRBJ2-1, with D hard to call. The CDR3 spans 16 residues. V lost 5 bases to trimming and J lost 8 bases, with 21 bases between them. CDR1 KGHDR and CDR2 SFDVKD come from the germline V gene. CDR3 in amino acids: CATSAPRAGFKDEQFF. Here the CDR3 DNA reads TGTGCCACCAGTGCCCCTCGGGCAGGCTTTAAGGATGAGCAGTTCTTC.

The V gene is TRBV3-2, the J gene TRBJ2-3; the D call of TRBD2 is as the table states it, not checked on the DNA. TRBV3-2 corresponds to a pseudogene. This CDR3 has 19 amino acids. This chain's CDR3 is CASSQSSDPSGPSTDTQYF. The CDR3 bases are TGTGCCAGCAGTCAAAGTTCGGACCCCAGCGGGCCTAGCACAGATACGCAGTATTTT.

This clonotype appeared many times. The V and J genes are TRBV20-1 and TRBJ2-3; no clear D gene. Germline V lookup: CDR1 DFQATT, CDR2 SNEGSKA (reference sequence). The CDR3 has 13 residues. Trimming left V 1 base short and J 2 bases short, with 7 bases between. Here the CDR3 reads CSARGPHTDTQYF. The DNA for the CDR3 is TGCAGTGCTAGAGGTCCTCACACAGATACGCAGTATTTT.

Concerning this clonotype itself: Since no conserved phenylalanine or tryptophan closes the CDR3, a read error is the likely cause. It is unclear where the CDR3 begins or ends on the DNA, so no DNA is shown, and the CDR3 is as TCRdb lists it. The chain links TRBV24-1 to TRBJ2-7; the table's D gene call, TRBD2, was not cross checked with the DNA. The CDR3 is 9 amino acids long, termini counted. CDR1 and CDR2 (germline): KGHDR, SFDVKD. CDR3 amino acids: CAPGPPAPI.

The chain uses TRBV5-1 and TRBJ2-5; D uncertain. Between the trimmed V and J ends, which lost 4 bases and 5 bases, there was a span of 21 bases. The CDR3 runs 16 residues. From germline, CDR1 is SGHRS and CDR2 YFSETQ. CDR3 residues: CASSPGLPAGPETQYF. The CDR3 DNA sequence: TGCGCCAGCAGCCCCGGATTACCGGCCGGTCCTGAGACCCAGTACTTC.

The chain uses TRBV5-5 and TRBJ2-3, with 11 bases aligning to TRBD1. The CDR3 extends over 17 amino acids. J was trimmed by 3 bases and V by 0 bases; bases with no gene match: 6. Germline V gene data show CDR1 as SGHKS and CDR2 as YYEKEE (reference sequence). The CDR3 DNA reads as TGTGCCAGCAGCTTGGCCGGACAGGGGGCTCGGACAGATACGCAGTATTTT. This sequence encodes CASSLAGQGARTDTQYF.

In its sample, this clonotype was seen many times. DNA of the CDR3: TGTGCCAGCAGTACCCGTTCACAGGGGGAGGATCAGCCCCAGCATTTT. Protein: CASSTRSQGEDQPQHF. The V gene is TRBV12-3 or TRBV12-4, the J gene TRBJ1-5; the match to TRBD1 covers 8 bases. The CDR3 contains 16 residues. With 5 bases clipped from V and 5 bases from J, the junction kept 11 bases outside the gene matches.